This T cell receptor (beta chain) was retrieved from a study of T cells in Graves' hyperthyroidism and ophthalmopathy. Trimming removed 2 bases from V and 5 bases from J, with 13 bases in between. Looked up from germline, CDR1 is GTSNPN and CDR2 is SVGIG (reference sequence). CDR3 length: 14 residues. The source material, RNA transcripts, was used to amplify TCR beta CDR3 regions. A first-round RT-PCR of the TCR CDR3 used the HTBI primer set. One entry per CDR3 protein, called by TCRdb with MiXCR from the multiplex PCR reads. The profile shows about 740,000 distinct CDR3 sequences, around 15% of them singletons. This clonotype occurred many times.

This clonotype was obtained from a young woman with Graves' hyperthyroidism. This chain uses TRBV30 with TRBJ1-5; possible D gene TRBD1, 5 bases. The source material was blood. CDR3 in DNA: TGTGCCTGGAGTCGTGGCAGGGAATATCAGCCCCAGCATTTT. As protein: CAWSRGREYQPQHF. The variable domain in full, with the rest retrieved from reference TRBV30 and TRBJ1-5, is SQTIHQWPATLVQPVGSPLSLECTVEGTSNPNLYWYRQAAGRGLQLLFYSVGIGQISSEVPQNLSASRPQDRQFILSSKKLLLSDSGFYLCAWSRGREYQPQHFGDGTRLSIL.